One sample yielded the 8 T cell receptor beta chains listed below, sequenced in a study of blood T cell repertoires in COVID-19. The protocol was immunoSEQ multiplex PCR, while the TCRdb copy is restricted to in-frame clones and leaves out a portion. The sample has approximately 300,000 clones, 70% to 90% seen once. The specimen was PBMCs or T cells enriched from blood (not recorded which). Receptor source: a woman in her 30s who had recovered from COVID-19.

The chain combines TRBV7-3 with TRBJ2-1, with D possibly TRBD1 on 6 matching bases. The CDR3 sequence is 13 residues long. The ends were cut back, 4 bases at V and 2 bases at J, with 6 bases in the middle. Per the germline V gene, CDR1 is SGHTA and CDR2 is FQGTGA. The CDR3 DNA follows: TGTGCCAGCAGCTGGACAGCCTACAATGAGCAGTTCTTC. Its translation: CASSWTAYNEQFF.

The chain uses TRBV23-1 and TRBJ2-7, with 9 bases fitting TRBD2. TRBV23-1 is classed as an ORF, of uncertain function. V shed 11 bases and J 3 bases; nucleotides not matched to a gene: 2. CDR3 length: 11 amino acids. CDR3 coding DNA: TGCGCCGGCGGGGGGGTCTACGAGCAGTACTTC. Translated, it gives CAGGGVYEQYF.

This chain connects TRBV3-1 (or the pseudogene TRBV3-2) to TRBJ2-6; D is possibly TRBD2 (6 bases). V was clipped by 4 bases and J by 1 base, with 11 bases between them. Germline V gene lookup returns CDR1 LGHDT and CDR2 YNNKEL (reference sequence). The CDR3 runs 16 residues. The CDR3 spells CASSLLRGSGANVLTF. CDR3 bases: TGTGCCAGCAGCCTACTTCGGGGGTCTGGGGCCAACGTCCTGACTTTC.

The chain employs TRBV6-1 and TRBJ2-5, with 11 bases fitting TRBD1. This CDR3 region has 17 residues. Germline CDR1 is MNHNS and CDR2 is SASEGT. The ends lost 1 base at V and 7 bases at J; junction bases unmatched: 11. The DNA for the CDR3 is TGTGCCAGCAGTGAAGACGGCGGAGGGACAGGGGGGGGGACCCAGTACTTC. Translating it yields CASSEDGGGTGGGTQYF.

The chain has TRBV30 and TRBJ1-5; TRBD1 is a possible D gene (6 bases). From germline, CDR1 is GTSNPN and CDR2 SVGIG (reference sequence). The CDR3 is 14 residues long. The V end lost 2 bases, the J end lost 6 bases, and 14 bases lay between the germline ends. The CDR3 nucleotides are TGTGCCTGGAGTTCCAAAGGGGGAAGTCAGCCCCAGCATTTT. Translation gives CAWSSKGGSQPQHF.

The chain joins TRBV30 to TRBJ1-4; D not resolved. The length of the CDR3 is 14 residues. Germline V gene lookup returns CDR1 GTSNPN and CDR2 SVGIG (reference sequence). V lost 1 base and J 8 bases, leaving 14 bases between the germline ends. The CDR3 nucleotides are TGTGCCTGGAGTGAGCACACCGCCGGGGAAAAACTGTTTTTT. This codes for CAWSEHTAGEKLFF.

This chain uses TRBV5-5 with TRBJ2-5; 7 nucleotides agree with TRBD2. With V trimmed by 4 bases and J by 10 bases, 19 bases remained unmatched. CDR1 is SGHKS and CDR2 is YYEKEE in the germline V gene (reference sequence). The CDR3 contains 16 residues. The CDR3 sequence is CASSSHRDSAGEHQYF. CDR3 in DNA: TGTGCCAGCAGCAGTCACCGGGACTCGGCGGGGGAACACCAGTACTTC.

This clone was seen a few times. The chain employs TRBV7-9 and TRBJ2-1; weak D call: TRBD1 (6 bases). CDR1 is SEHNR and CDR2 is FQNEAQ in the germline V gene (reference sequence). This CDR3 has 17 residues. V lost 5 bases to trimming and J lost 1 base, with 18 bases between them. CDR3 in amino acids: CASSASTGGWSYNEQFF. CDR3 nucleotide sequence: TGTGCCAGCAGCGCCTCGACAGGTGGCTGGTCCTACAATGAGCAGTTCTTC.